A single sample is the source of the 4 T cell receptor beta chains below, sequenced in a study of blood T cells in healthy people across ages. With a J-beta primer mix and a sample-barcoded 5' primer, a second PCR ran roughly 6 to 11 cycles. MiXCR, run by TCRdb on the 5' RACE reads, gives a single entry per CDR3 protein. The data hold about 1.5 million distinct CDR3 sequences, with 35% to 45% observed a single time. The sample consisted of blood. The source of these receptors is a woman in her late teens or twenties in good health.

This clonotype has a handful of counts. The chain has TRBV6-1 and TRBJ1-1; D remains ambiguous. This CDR3 has 15 amino acids. CDR1 and CDR2 from the germline V gene are MNHNS and SASEGT. The V and J ends lost 3 bases and 0 bases respectively, with 11 bases between them. CDR3 region: CASSELRGLNTEAFF. The CDR3 coding sequence is TGTGCCAGCAGTGAGTTACGGGGATTGAACACTGAAGCTTTCTTT.

V and J are TRBV18 and TRBJ2-7; 7 nucleotides agree with TRBD2. Germline CDR1 KGHSH, CDR2 LQKENI. Losses at the gene ends were 2 bases for V and 0 bases for J; bases not matched to a gene: 7. CDR3 length equals 16 residues. The CDR3 spells CASSPRGAGISYEQYF. DNA for the CDR3: TGTGCCAGCTCACCAAGAGGAGCGGGAATCTCCTACGAGCAGTACTTC.

This chain links TRBV29-1 with TRBJ2-1, with a possible D match to TRBD2 (5 bases). The end of the DNA is better explained by TRBJ2-7, so the J call may be wrong. The CDR3 has 13 residues. Germline V gene data show CDR1 as SQVTM and CDR2 as ANQGSEA. The CDR3: CSVRRGRYNEQYF. DNA of the CDR3: TGCAGCGTTAGGCGCGGGCGTTACAATGAGCAGTACTTC.

This clonotype has at least ten counts. This chain joins TRBV12-3 or TRBV12-4 and TRBJ1-2, with no clear D. V was shortened by 5 bases and J by 8 bases, with 12 bases between the two germline ends. The CDR3 spans 12 residues. The CDR3 loop reads CASSVQVPGYTF. The CDR3 DNA follows: TGTGCCAGCAGTGTTCAGGTGCCCGGCTACACCTTC.